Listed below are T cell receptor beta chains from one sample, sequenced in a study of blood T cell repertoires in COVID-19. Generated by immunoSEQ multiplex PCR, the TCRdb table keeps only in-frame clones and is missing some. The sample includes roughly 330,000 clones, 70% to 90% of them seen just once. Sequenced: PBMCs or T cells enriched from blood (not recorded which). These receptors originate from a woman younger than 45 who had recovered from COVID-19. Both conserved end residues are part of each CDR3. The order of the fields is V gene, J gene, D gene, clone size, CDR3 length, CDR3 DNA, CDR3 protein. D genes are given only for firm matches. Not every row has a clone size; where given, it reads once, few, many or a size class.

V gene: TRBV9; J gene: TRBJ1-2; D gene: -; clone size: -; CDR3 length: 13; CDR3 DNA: TGTGCCAGCAGCGGCCAACTCTACTATGGCTACACCTTC; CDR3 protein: CASSGQLYYGYTF
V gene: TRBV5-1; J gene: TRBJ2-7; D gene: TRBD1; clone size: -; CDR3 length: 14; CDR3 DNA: TGCGCCAGCAGCTTTCTCCAGGACAGGGCCGAGCAGTACTTC; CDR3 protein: CASSFLQDRAEQYF
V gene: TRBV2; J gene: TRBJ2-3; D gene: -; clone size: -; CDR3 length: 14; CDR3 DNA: TGTGCCAGCAGGCCGGGACTTAGCACAGATACGCAGTATTTT; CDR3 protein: CASRPGLSTDTQYF
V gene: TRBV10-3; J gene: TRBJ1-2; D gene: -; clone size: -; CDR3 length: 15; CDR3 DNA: TGTGCCATCAGTGAGTCGCCAGGGGCTAGCTATGGCTACACCTTC; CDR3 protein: CAISESPGASYGYTF
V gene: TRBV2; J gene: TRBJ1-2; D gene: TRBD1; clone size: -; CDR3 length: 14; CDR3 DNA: TGTGCCAGCAGTGTGGGACAGGGAGGATGGGGCTACACCTTC; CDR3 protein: CASSVGQGGWGYTF
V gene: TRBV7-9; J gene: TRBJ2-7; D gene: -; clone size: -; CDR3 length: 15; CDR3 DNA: TGTGCCAGCAGCTTCGGGTGGACTCAAACCTACGAGCAGTACTTC; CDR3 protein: CASSFGWTQTYEQYF
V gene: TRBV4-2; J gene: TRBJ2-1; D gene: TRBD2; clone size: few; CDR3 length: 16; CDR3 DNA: TGTGCCAGCAGCCAAGATGGTAGCGGGGGAGTAGATGAGCAGTTCTTC; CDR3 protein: CASSQDGSGGVDEQFF
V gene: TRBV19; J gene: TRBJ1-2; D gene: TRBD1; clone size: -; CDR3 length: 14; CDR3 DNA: TGTGCCAGTAGTGAATACAGGGGAAACTATGGCTACACCTTC; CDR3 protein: CASSEYRGNYGYTF
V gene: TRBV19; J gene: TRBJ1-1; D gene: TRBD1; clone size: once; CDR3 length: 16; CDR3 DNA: TGTGCCAGTAGTATTTATGTCGGACAGGGCAGGGCTGAAGCTTTCTTT; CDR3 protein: CASSIYVGQGRAEAFF
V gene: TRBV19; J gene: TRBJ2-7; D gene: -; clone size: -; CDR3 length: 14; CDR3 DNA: TGTGCCAGTAGTATCTCCGGCAGGTCCTACGAGCAGTACTTC; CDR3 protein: CASSISGRSYEQYF
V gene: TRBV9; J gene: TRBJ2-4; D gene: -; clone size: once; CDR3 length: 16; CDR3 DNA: TGTGCCAGCAGCGTAGGCTCGGGTCCGGTCGGTGTTATCCAGTACTTC; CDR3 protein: CASSVGSGPVGVIQYF
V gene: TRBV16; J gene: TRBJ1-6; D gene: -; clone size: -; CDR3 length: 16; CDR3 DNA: TGTGCCAGCAGCCAAAGAGGACAGAGTAATAATTCACCCCTCCACTTT; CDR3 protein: CASSQRGQSNNSPLHF
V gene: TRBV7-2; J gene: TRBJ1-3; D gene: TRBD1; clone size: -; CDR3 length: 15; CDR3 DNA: TGTGCCAGCAGCTTGAGGACAGGCTCTGGAAACACCATATATTTT; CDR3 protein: CASSLRTGSGNTIYF